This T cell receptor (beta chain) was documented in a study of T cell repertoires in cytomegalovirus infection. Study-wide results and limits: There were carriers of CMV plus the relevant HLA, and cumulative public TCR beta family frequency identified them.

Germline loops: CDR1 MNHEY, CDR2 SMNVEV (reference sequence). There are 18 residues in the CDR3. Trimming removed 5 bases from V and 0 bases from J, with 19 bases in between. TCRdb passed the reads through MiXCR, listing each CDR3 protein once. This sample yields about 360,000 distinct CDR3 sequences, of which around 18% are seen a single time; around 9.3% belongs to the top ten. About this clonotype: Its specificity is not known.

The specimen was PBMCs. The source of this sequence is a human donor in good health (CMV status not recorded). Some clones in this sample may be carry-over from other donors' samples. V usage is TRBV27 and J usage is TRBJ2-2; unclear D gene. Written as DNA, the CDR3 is TGTGCCAGCAGTCGCGAACGCGGCTTTTGGACGAACACCGGGGAGCTGTTTTTT. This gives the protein CASSRERGFWTNTGELFF.